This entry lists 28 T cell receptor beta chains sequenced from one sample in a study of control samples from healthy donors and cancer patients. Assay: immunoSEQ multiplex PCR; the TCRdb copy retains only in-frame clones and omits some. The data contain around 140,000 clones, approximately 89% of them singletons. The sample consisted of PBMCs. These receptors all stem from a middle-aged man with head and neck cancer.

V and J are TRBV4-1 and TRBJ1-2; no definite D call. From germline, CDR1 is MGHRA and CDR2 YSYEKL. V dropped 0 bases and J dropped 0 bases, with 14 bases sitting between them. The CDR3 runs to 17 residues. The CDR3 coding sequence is TGCGCCAGCAGCCAAGATAGGGCAGCGTTAGCTAACTATGGCTACACCTTC. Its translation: CASSQDRAALANYGYTF.

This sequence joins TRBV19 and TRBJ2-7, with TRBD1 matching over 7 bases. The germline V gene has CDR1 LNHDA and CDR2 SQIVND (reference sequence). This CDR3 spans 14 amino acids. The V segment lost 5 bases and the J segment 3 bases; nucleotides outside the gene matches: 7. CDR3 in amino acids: CASSSDRVRYEQYF. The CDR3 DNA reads TGTGCCAGTAGTTCCGACAGGGTACGCTACGAGCAGTACTTC.

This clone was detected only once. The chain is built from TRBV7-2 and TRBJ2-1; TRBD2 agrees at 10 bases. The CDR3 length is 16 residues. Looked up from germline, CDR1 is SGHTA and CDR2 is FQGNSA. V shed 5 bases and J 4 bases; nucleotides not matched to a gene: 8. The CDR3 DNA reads TGTGCCAGCAGCCCACAAGCGGGAGGGGCGTACAATGAGCAGTTCTTC. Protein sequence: CASSPQAGGAYNEQFF.

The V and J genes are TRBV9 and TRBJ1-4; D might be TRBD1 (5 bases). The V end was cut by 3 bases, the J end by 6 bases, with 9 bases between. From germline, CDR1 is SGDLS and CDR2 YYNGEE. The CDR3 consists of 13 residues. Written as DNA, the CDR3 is TGTGCCAGCAGCGAGGGGTTTGATGAAAAACTGTTTTTT. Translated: CASSEGFDEKLFF.

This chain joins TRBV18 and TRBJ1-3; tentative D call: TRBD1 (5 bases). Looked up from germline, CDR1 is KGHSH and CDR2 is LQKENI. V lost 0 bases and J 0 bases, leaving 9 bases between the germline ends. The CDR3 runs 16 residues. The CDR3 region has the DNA TGTGCCAGCTCACCACCGGGGCAAAGCTCTGGAAACACCATATATTTT. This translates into CASSPPGQSSGNTIYF.

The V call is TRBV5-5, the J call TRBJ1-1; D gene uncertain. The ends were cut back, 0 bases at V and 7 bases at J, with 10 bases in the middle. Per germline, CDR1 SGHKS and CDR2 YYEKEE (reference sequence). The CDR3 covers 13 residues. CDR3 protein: CASSLGIGSEAFF. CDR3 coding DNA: TGTGCCAGCAGCTTGGGAATCGGGAGTGAAGCTTTCTTT. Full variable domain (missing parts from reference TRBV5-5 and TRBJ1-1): DAGVTQSPTHLIKTRGQQVTLRCSPISGHKSVSWYQQVLGQGPQFIFQYYEKEERGRGNFPDRFSARQFPNYSSELNVNALLLGDSALYLCASSLGIGSEAFFGQGTRLTVV.

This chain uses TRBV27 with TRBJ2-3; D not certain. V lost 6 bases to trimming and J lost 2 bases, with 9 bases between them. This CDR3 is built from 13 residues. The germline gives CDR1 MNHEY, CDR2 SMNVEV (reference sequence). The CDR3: CASRIGITDTQYF. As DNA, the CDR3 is TGTGCCAGCAGGATAGGAATCACAGATACGCAGTATTTT.

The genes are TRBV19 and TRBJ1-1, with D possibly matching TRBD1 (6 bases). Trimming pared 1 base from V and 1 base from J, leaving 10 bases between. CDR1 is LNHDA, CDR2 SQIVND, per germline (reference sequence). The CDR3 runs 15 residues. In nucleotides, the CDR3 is TGTGCCAGTAGTATAGGACAGGTCCCGAACACTGAAGCTTTCTTT. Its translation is CASSIGQVPNTEAFF.

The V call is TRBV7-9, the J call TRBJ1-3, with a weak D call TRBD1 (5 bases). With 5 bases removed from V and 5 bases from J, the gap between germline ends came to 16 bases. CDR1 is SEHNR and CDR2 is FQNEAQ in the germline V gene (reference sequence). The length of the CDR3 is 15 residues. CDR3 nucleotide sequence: TGTGCCAGCAGCCATCCCCGGGCAGGGAGAAACACCATATATTTT. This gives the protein CASSHPRAGRNTIYF.

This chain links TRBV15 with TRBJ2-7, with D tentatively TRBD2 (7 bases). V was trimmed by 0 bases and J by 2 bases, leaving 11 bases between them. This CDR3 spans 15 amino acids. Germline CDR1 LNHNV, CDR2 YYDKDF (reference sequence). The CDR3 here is CATSRDRGGTYEQYF. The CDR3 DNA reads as TGTGCCACCAGCAGAGACCGCGGGGGCACCTACGAGCAGTACTTC.

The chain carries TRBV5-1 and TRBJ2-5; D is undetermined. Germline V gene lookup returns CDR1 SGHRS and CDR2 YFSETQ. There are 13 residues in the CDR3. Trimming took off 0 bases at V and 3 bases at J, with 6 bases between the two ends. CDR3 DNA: TGCGCCAGCAGCTTGGAACGGGAAGAGACCCAGTACTTC. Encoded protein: CASSLEREETQYF. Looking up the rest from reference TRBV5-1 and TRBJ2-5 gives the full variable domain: KAGVTQTPRYLIKTRGQQVTLSCSPISGHRSVSWYQQTPGQGLQFLFEYFSETQRNKGNFPGRFSGRQFSNSRSEMNVSTLELGDSALYLCASSLEREETQYFGPGTRLLVL.

As DNA, the CDR3 is TGTGCCAGCAGATCCCGTTTAAACAGGAGCTCCTACAATGAGCAGTTCTTC. This codes for CASRSRLNRSSYNEQFF. The chain uses TRBV7-2 and TRBJ2-1; tentative D call: TRBD1 (5 bases). V lost 6 bases and J lost 0, with 18 bases in between. This CDR3 region has 17 residues. Germline loops: CDR1 SGHTA, CDR2 FQGNSA.

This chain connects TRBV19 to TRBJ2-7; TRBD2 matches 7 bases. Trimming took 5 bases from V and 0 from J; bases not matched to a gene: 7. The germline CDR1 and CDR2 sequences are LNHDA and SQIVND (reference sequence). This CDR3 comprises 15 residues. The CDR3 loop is CASSVGSGGSYEQYF. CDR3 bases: TGTGCCAGTAGTGTGGGTTCGGGGGGCTCCTACGAGCAGTACTTC.

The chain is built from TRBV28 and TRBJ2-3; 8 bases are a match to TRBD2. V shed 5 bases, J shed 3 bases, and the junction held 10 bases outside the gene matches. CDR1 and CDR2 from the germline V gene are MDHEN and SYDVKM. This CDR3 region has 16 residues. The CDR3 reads CASSPQSGSGTDTQYF. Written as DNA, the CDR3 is TGTGCCAGCAGTCCTCAAAGCGGGAGTGGGACAGATACGCAGTATTTT.

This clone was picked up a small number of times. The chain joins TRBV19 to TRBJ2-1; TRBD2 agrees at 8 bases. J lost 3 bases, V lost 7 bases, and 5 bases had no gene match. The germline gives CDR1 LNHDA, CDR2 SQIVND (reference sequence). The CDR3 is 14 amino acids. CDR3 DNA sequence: TGTGCCAGTAAGGCTAGCGGGTACTACAATGAGCAGTTCTTC. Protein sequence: CASKASGYYNEQFF.

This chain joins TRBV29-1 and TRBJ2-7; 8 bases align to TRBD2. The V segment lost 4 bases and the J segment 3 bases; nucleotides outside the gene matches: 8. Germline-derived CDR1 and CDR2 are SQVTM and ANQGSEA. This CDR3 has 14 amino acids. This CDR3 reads CSVVSGTRGYEQYF. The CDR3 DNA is TGCAGCGTTGTATCTGGGACTAGGGGCTACGAGCAGTACTTC.

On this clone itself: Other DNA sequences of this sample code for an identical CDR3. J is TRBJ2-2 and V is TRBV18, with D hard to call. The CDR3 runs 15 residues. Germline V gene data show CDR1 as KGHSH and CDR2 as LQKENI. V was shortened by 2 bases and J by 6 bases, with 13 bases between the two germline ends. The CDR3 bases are TGTGCCAGCTCACCAGTAAGCAAGCCCTCCGGGGAGCTGTTTTTT. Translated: CASSPVSKPSGELFF.

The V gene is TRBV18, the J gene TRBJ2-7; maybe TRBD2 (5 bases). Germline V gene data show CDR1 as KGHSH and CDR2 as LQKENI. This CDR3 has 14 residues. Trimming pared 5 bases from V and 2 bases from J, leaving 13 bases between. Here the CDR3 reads CASSSAGGAYEQYF. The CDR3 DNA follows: TGTGCCAGCTCATCCGCAGGAGGAGCCTACGAGCAGTACTTC.

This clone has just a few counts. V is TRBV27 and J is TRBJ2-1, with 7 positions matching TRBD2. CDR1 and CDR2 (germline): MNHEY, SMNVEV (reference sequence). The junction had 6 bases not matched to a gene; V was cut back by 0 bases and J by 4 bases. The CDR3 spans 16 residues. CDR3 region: CASSLSNSGLYNEQFF. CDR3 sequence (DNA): TGTGCCAGCAGTTTATCGAATAGCGGGTTATACAATGAGCAGTTCTTC.

Written as DNA, the CDR3 is TGTGCCAGCAGTCTATACAGTACGGGTGGGCCCCAGCATTTT. Translating it yields CASSLYSTGGPQHF. V is TRBV28 and J is TRBJ1-5, with D hard to call. The CDR3 contains 14 residues. V was trimmed by 5 bases and J by 9 bases, leaving 17 bases between them. Germline loops: CDR1 MDHEN, CDR2 SYDVKM.

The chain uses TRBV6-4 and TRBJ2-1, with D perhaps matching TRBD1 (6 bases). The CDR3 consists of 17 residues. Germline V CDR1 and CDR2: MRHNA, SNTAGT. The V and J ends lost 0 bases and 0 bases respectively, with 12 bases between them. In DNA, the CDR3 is TGTGCCAGCAGTGACTCGTATTCAGGGGCCTCCTACAATGAGCAGTTCTTC. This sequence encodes CASSDSYSGASYNEQFF.

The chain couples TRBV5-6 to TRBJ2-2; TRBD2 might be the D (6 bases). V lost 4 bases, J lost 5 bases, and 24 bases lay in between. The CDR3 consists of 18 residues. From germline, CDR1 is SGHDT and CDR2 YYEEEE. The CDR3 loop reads CASSKLRGGGVRTGELFF. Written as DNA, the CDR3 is TGTGCCAGCAGCAAACTACGGGGTGGAGGGGTTCGAACCGGGGAGCTGTTTTTT.

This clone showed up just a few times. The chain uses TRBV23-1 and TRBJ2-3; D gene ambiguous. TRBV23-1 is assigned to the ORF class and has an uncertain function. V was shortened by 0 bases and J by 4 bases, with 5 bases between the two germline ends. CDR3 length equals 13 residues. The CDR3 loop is CASSQSRADTQYF. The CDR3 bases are TGCGCCAGCAGTCAATCGAGAGCAGATACGCAGTATTTT.

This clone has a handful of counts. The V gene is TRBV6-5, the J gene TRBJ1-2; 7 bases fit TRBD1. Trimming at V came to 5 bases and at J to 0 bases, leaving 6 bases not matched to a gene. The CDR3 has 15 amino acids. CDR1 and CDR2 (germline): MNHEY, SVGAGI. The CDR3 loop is CASSTRDSTNYGYTF. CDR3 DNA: TGTGCCAGCAGTACCCGGGACAGCACTAACTATGGCTACACCTTC.

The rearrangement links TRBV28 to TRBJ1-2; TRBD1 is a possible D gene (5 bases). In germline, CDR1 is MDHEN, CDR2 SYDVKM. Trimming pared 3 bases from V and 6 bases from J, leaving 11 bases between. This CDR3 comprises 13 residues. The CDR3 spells CASSLGQEDGYTF. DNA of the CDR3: TGTGCCAGCAGTTTGGGGCAGGAAGATGGCTACACCTTC.

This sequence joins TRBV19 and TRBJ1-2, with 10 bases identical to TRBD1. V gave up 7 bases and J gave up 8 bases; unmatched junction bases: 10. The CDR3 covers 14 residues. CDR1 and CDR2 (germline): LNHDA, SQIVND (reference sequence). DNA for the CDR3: TGTGCCAGTAACGATGCCGGGACAGGGGACGGCTACACCTTC. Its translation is CASNDAGTGDGYTF.

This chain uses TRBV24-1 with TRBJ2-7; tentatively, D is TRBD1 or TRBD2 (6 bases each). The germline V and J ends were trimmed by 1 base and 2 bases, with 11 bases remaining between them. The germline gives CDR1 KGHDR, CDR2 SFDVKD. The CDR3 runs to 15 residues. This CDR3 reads CATSDFGGQTYEQYF. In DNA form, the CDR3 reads TGTGCCACCAGTGATTTCGGGGGCCAGACCTACGAGCAGTACTTC.

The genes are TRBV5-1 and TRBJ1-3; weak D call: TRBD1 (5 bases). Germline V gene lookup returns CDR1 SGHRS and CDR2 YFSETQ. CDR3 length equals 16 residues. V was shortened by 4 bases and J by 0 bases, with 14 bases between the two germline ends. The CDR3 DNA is TGCGCCAGCAGCCTAGACAGCAGGCACTCTGGAAACACCATATATTTT. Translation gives CASSLDSRHSGNTIYF.